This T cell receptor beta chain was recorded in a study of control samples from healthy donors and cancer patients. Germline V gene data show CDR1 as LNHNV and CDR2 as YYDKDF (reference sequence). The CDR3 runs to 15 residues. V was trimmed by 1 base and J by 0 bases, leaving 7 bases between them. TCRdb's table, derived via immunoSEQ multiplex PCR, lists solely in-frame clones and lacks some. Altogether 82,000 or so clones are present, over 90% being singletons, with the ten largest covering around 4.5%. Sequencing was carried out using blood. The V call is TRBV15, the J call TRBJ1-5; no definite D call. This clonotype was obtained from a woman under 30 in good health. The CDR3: CATSRGVNSNQPQHF. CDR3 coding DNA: TGTGCCACCAGCAGAGGTGTTAATAGCAATCAGCCCCAGCATTTT.